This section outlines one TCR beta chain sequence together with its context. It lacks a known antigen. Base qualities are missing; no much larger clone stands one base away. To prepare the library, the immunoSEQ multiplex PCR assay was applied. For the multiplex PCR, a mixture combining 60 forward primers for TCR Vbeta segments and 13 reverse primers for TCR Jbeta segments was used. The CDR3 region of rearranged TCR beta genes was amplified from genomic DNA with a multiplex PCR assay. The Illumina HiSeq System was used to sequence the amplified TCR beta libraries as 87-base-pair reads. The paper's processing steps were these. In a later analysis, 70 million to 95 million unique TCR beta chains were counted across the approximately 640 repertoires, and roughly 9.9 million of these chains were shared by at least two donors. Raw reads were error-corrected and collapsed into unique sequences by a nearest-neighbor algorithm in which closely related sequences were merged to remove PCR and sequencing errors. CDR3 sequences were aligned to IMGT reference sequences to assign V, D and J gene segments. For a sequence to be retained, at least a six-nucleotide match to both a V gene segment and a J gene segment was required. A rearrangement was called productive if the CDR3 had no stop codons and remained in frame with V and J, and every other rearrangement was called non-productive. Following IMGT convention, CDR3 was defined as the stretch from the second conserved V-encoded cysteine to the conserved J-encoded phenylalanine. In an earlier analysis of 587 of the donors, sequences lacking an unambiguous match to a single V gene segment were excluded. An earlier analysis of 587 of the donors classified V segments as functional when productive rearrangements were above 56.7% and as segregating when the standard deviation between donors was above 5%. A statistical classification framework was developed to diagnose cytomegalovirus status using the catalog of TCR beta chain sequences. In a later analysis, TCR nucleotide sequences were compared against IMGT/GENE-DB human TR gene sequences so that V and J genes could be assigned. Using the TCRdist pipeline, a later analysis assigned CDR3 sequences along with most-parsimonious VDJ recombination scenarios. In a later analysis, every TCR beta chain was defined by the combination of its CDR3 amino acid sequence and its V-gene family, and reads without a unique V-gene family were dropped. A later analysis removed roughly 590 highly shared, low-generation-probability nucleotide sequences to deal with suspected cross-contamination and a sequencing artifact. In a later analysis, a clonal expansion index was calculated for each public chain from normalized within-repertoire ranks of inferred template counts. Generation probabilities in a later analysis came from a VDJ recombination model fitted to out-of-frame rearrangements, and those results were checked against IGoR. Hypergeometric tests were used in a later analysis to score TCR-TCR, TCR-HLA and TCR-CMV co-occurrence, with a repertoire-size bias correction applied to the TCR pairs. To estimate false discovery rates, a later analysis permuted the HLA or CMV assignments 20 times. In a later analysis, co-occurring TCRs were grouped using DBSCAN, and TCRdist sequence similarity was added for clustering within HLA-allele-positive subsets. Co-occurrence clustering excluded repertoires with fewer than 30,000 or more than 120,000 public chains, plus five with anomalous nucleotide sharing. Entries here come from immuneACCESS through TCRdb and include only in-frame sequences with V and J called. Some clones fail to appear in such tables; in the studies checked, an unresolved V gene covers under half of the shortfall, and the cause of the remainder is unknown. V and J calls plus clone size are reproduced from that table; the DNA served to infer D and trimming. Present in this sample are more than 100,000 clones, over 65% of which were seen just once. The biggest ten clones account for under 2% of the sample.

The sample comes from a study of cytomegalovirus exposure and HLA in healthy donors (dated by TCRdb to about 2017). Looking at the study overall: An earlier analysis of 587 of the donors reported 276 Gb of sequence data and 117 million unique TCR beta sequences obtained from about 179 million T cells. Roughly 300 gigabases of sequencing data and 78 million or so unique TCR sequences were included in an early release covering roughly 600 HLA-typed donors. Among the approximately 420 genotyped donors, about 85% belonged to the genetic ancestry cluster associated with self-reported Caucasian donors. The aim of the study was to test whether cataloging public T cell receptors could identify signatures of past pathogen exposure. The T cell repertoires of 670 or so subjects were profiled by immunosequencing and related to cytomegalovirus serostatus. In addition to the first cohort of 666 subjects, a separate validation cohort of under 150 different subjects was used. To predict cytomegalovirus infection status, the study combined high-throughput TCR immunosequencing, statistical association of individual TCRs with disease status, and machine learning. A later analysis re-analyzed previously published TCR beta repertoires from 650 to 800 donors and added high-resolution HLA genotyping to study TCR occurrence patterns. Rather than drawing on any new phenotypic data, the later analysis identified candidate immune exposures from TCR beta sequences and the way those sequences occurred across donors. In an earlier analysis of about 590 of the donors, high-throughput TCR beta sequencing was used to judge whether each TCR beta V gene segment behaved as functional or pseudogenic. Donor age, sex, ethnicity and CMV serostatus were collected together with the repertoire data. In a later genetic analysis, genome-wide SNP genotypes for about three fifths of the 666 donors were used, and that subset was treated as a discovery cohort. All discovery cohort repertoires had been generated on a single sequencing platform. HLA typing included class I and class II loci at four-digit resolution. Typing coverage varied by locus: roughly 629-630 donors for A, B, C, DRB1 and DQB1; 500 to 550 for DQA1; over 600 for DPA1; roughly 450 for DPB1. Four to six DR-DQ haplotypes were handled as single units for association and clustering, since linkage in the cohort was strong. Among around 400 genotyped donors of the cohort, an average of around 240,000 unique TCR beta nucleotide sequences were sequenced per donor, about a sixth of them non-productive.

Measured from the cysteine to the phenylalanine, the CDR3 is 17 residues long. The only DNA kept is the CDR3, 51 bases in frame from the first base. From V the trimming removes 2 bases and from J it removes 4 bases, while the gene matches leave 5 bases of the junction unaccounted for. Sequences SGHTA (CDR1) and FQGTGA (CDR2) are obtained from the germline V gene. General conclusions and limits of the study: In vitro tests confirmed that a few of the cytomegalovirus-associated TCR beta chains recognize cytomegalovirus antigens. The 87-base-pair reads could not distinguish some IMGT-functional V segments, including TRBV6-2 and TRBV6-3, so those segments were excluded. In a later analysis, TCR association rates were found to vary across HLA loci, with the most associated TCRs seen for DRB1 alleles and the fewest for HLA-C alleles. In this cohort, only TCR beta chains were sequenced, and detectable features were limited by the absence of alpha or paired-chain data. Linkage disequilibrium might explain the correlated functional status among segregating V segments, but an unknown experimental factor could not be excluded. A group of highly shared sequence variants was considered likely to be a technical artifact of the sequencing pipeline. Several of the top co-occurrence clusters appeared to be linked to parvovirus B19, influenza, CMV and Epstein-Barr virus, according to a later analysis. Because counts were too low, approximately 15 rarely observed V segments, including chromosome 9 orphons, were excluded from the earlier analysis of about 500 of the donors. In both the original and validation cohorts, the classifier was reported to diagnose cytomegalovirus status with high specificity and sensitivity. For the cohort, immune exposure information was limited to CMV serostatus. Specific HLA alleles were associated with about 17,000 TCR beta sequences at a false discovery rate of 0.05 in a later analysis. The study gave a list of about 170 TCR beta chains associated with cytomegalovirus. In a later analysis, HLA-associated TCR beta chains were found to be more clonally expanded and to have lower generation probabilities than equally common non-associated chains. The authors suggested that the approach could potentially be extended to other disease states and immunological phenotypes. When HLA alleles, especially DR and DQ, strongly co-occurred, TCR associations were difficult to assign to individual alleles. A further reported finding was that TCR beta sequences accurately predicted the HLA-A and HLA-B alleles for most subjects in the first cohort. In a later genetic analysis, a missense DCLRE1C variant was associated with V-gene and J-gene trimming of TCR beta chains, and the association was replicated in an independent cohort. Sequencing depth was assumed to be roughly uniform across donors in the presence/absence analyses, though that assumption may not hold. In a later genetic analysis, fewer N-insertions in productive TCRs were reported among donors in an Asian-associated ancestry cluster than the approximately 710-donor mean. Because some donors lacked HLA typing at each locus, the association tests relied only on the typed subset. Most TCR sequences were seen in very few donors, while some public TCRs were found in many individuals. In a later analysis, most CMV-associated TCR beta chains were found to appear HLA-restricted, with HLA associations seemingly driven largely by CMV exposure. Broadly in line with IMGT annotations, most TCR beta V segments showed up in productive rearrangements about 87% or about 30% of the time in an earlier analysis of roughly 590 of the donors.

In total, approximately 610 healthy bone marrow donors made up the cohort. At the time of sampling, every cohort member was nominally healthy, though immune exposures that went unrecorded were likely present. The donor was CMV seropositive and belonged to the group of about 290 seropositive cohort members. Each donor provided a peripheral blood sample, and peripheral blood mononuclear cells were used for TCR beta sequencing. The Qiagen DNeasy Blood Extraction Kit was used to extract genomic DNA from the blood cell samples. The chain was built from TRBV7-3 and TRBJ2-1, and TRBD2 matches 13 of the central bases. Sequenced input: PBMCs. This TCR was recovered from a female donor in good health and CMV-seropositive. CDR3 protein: CASSLGPTSGGYNEQFF. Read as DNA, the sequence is TGTGCCAGCAGCTTAGGGCCGACTAGCGGGGGGTACAATGAGCAGTTCTTC.